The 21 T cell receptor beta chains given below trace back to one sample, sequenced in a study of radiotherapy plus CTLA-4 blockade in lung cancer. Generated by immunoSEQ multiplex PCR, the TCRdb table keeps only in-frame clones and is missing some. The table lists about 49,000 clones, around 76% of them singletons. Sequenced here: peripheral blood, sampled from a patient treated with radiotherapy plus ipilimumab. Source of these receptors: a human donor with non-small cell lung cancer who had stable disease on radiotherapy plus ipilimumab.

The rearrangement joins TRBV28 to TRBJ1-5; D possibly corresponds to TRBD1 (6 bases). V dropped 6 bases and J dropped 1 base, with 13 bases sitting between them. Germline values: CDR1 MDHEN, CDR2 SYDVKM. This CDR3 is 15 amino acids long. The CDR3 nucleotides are TGTGCCAGCAGGCTACAGGGCCAGAGCAATCAGCCCCAGCATTTT. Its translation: CASRLQGQSNQPQHF.

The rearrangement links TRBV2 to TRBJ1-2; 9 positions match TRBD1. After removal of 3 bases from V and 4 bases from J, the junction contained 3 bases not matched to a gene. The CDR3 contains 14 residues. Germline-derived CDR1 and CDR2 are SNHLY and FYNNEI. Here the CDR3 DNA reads TGTGCCAGCAGTGAGGGACAGGGCTTCTATGGCTACACCTTC. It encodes CASSEGQGFYGYTF.

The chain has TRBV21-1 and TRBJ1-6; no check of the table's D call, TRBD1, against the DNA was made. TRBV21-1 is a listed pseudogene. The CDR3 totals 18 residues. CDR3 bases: TGTGCCAGCAGCAAAGTTTCCCACCCGACAGGGTTGGGGTCACCCCTCCACTTT. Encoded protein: CASSKVSHPTGLGSPLHF.

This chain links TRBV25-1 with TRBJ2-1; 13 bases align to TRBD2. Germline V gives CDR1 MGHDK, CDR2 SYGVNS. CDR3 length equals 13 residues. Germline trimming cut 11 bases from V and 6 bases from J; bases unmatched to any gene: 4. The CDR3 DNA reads TGTGCCTCCGGGACTAGCGGGGTCAATGAGCAGTTCTTC. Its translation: CASGTSGVNEQFF. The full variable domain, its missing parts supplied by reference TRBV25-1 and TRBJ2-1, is EADIYQTPRYLVIGTGKKITLECSQTMGHDKMYWYQQDPGMELHLIHYSYGVNSTEKGDLSSESTVSRIRTEHFPLTLESARPSHTSQYLCASGTSGVNEQFFGPGTRLTVL.

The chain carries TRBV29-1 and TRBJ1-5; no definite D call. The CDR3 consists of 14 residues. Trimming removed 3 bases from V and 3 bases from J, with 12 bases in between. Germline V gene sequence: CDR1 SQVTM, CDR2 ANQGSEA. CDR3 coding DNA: TGCAGCGTTGATTTCCCCGCCGTCAATCAGCCCCAGCATTTT. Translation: CSVDFPAVNQPQHF.

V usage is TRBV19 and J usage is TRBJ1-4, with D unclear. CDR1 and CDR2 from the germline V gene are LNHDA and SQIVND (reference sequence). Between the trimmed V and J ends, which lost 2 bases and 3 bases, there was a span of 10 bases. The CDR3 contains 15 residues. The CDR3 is CASSIRELSNEKLFF. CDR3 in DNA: TGTGCCAGTAGTATAAGGGAGCTTTCTAATGAAAAACTGTTTTTT.

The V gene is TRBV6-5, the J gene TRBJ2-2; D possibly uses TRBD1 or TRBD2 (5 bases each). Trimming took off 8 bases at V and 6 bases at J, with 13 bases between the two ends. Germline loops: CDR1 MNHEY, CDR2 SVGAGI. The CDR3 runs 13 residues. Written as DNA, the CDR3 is TGTGCCAGCTCGCCTGGGGGAGCCGGGGAGCTGTTTTTT. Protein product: CASSPGGAGELFF.

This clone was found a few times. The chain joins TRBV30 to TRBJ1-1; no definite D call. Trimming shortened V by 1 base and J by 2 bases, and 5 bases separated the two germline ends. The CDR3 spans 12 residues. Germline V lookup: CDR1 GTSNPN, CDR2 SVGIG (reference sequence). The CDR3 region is CAWSDGNTEAFF. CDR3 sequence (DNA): TGTGCCTGGAGTGATGGCAACACTGAAGCTTTCTTT.

CDR3 region: CASSISYRGGNTIYF. Written as DNA, the CDR3 is TGTGCCAGTAGTATTTCGTACCGGGGTGGAAACACCATATATTTT. The chain is built from TRBV19 and TRBJ1-3, with D hard to call. The CDR3 length is 15 residues. CDR1 and CDR2 from the germline V gene are LNHDA and SQIVND (reference sequence). Between the trimmed V and J ends, which lost 3 bases and 3 bases, there was a span of 12 bases.

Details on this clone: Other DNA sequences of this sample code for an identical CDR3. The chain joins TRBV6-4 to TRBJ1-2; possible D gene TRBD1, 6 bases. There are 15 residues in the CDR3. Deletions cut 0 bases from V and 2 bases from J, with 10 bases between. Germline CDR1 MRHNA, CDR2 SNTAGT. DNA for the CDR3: TGTGCCAGCAGTGACTCGACGACAGGAAACTATGGCTACACCTTC. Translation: CASSDSTTGNYGYTF.

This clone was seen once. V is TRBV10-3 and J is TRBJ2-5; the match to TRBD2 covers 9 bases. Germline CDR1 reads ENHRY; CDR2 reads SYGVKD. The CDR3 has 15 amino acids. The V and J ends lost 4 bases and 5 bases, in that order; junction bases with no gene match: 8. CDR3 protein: CAISGGTTSGETQYF. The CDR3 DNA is TGTGCCATCAGTGGGGGGACAACTAGCGGGGAGACCCAGTACTTC.

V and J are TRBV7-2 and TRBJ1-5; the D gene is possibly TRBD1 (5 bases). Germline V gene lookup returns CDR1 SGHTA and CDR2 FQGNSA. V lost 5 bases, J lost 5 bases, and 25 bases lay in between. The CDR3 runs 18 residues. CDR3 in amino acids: CASSLTFAAAGVDQPQHF. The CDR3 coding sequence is TGTGCCAGCAGCCTAACGTTCGCTGCGGCGGGGGTGGATCAGCCCCAGCATTTT.

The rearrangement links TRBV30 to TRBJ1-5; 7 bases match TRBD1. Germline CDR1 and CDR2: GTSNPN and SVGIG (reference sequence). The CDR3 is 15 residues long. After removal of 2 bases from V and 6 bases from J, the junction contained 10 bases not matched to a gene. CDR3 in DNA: TGTGCCTGGAGTACTCGGACAGGAGGCGGTCAGCCCCAGCATTTT. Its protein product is CAWSTRTGGGQPQHF.

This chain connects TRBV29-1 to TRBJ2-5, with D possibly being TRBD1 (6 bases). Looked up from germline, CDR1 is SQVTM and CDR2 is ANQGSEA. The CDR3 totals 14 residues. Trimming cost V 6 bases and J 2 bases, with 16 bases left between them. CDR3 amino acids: CSVAWGRGQETQYF. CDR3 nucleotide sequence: TGCAGCGTCGCGTGGGGCAGGGGACAAGAGACCCAGTACTTC. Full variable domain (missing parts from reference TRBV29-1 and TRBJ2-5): SAVISQKPSRDICQRGTSLTIQCQVDSQVTMMFWYRQQPGQSLTLIATANQGSEATYESGFVIDKFPISRPNLTFSTLTVSNMSPEDSSIYLCSVAWGRGQETQYFGPGTRLLVL.

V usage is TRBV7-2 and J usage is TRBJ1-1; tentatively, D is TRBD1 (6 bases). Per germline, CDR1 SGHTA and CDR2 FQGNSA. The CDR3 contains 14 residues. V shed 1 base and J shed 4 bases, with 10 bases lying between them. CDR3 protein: CASSLGGQSTEAFF. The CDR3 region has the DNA TGTGCCAGCAGCTTAGGTGGACAGAGCACTGAAGCTTTCTTT.

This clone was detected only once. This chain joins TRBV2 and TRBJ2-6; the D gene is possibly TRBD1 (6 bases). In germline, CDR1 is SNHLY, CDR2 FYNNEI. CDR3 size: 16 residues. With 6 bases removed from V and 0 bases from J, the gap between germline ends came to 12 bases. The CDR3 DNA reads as TGTGCCAGCAGCAGGACAGTCCCCTCTGGGGCCAACGTCCTGACTTTC. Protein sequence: CASSRTVPSGANVLTF. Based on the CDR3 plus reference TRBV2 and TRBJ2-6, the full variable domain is EPEVTQTPSHQVTQMGQEVILRCVPISNHLYFYWYRQILGQKVEFLVSFYNNEISEKSEIFDDQFSVERPDGSNFTLKIRSTKLEDSAMYFCASSRTVPSGANVLTFGAGSRLTVL.

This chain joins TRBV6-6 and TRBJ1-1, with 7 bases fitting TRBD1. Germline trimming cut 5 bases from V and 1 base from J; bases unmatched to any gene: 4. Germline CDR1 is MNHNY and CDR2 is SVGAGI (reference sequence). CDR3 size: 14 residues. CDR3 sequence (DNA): TGTGCCAGCAGTCCCCGGACAGGGAACACTGAAGCTTTCTTT. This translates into CASSPRTGNTEAFF.

The CDR3 DNA reads TGTGCCAGCAGGCGGGACAGGGCCCCAGATACGCAGTATTTT. This sequence encodes CASRRDRAPDTQYF. The chain combines TRBV6-1 with TRBJ2-3, with TRBD1 identical over 9 bases. V lost 6 bases and J lost 4; bases outside the gene matches: 5. The CDR3 has 14 residues. Germline-derived CDR1 and CDR2 are MNHNS and SASEGT.

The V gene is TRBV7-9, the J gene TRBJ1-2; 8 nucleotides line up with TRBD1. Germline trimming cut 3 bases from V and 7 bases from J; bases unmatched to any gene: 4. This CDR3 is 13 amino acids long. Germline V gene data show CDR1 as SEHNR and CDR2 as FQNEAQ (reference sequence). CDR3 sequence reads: CASSLEQGGGYTF. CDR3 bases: TGTGCCAGCAGCTTGGAACAGGGGGGTGGCTACACCTTC. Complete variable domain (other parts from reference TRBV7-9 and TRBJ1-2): DTGVSQNPRHKITKRGQNVTFRCDPISEHNRLYWYRQTLGQGPEFLTYFQNEAQLEKSRLLSDRFSAERPKGSFSTLEIQRTEQGDSAMYLCASSLEQGGGYTFGSGTRLTVV.

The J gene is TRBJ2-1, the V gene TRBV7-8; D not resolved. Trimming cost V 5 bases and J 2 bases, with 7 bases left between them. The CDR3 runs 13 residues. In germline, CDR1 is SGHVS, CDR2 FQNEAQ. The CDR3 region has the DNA TGTGCCAGCAGCATGAGTACCTACAATGAGCAGTTCTTC. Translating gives CASSMSTYNEQFF.

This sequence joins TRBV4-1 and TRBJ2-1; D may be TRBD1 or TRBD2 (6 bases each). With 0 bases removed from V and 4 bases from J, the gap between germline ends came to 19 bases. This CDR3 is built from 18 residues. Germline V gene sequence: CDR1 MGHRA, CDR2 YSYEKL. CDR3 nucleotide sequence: TGCGCCAGCAGCCAAGATGAGGGGCGGGACACCTTATACAATGAGCAGTTCTTC. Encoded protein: CASSQDEGRDTLYNEQFF.